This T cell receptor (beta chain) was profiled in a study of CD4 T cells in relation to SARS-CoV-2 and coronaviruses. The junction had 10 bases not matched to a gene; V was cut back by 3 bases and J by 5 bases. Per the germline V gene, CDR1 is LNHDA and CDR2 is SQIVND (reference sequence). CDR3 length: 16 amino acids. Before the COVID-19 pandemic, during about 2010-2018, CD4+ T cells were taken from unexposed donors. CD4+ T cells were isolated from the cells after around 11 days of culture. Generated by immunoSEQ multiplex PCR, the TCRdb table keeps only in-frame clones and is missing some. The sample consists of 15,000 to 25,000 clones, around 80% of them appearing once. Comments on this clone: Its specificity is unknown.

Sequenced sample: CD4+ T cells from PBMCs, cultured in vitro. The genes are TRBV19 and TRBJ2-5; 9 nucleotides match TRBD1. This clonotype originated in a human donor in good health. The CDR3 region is CASSISTGTGFETQYF. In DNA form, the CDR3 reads TGTGCCAGTAGTATTAGCACCGGGACAGGGTTCGAGACCCAGTACTTC.